A selection of T cell receptor beta chains follows, all from one sample in a study of human thymus T cells. Here immunoSEQ multiplex PCR was the method, and the copy in TCRdb shows in-frame clones only, minus some. The table has about 130,000 clones, approximately 96% seen once; the top ten hold more than 0.02%. The sample taken for sequencing was thymus tissue. The receptors come from a boy under three years old with a congenital heart defect but otherwise immunologically healthy. CDR3s leave out the opening cysteine and the closing phenylalanine or tryptophan.

J | V | CDR3
TRBJ2-4 | TRBV2 | ASSERLAKNIQY
TRBJ1-2 | TRBV5-8 | ASSSRQVYGYT
TRBJ1-1 | TRBV19 | ASTSRGEEGNTEAF
TRBJ1-2 | TRBV19 | ASSIAILEEEAGPEWGYT
TRBJ2-2 | TRBV7-6 | ASSSRTSGGASTGELF
TRBJ1-1 | TRBV4-1 | ASSLIGSRERSDTEAF
TRBJ1-2 | TRBV2 | ASSEQGHYGYT
TRBJ1-1 | TRBV15 | ATSPRGSNTEAF
TRBJ2-7 | TRBV11-2 | ASSLSLAASLSEQY
TRBJ2-5 | TRBV7-6 | ASSLAPGDTQY
TRBJ2-1 | TRBV4-1 | ASSQAWYNEQF
TRBJ1-2 | TRBV7-8 | ASRTGDYGYT
TRBJ2-7 | TRBV7-9 | ASSTGTSGEQY
TRBJ2-1 | TRBV13 | ASSFGGGADNEQF
TRBJ2-1 | TRBV19 | ASSNPGAGLNEQF
TRBJ1-2 | TRBV4-3 | ASSQDRAGYGYT
TRBJ2-7 | TRBV28 | ASSLCSKRGLRCEQY
TRBJ1-1 | TRBV18 | ASSPPGVWNTEAF
TRBJ1-1 | TRBV4-3 | ASSQDEKVMNTEAF
TRBJ2-3 | TRBV6-4 | AGPPSGNVEDTQY
TRBJ1-2 | TRBV28 | ASSLSNGLYGYT
TRBJ2-7 | TRBV27 | ASSPSPSLTHEQY
TRBJ2-3 | TRBV7-2 | ASSFIKGTDTQY
TRBJ1-1 | TRBV4-3 | ASSQEGMGNNTEAF
TRBJ1-6 | TRBV27 | ASSFRGEGRRFWGSPLH
TRBJ2-5 | TRBV6-1 | ASSEGLEETQY